This TCR beta chain was recovered during a study of T cell changes during pregnancy in multiple sclerosis. Profiled with immunoSEQ multiplex PCR; TCRdb holds only in-frame clones, not every one. The data show about 110,000 clones, 85% to 95% seen once. This clone has just one count. Germline CDR1 and CDR2: LNHDA and SQIVND (reference sequence). The CDR3 loop spans 17 amino acids. With 4 bases clipped from V and 5 bases from J, the junction kept 9 bases outside the gene matches. This sequence was found in a female donor in good health, enrolled as a control in a pregnancy study. The chain carries TRBV19 and TRBJ2-1, with 12 bases aligning to TRBD1. The sequencing here drew on peripheral blood, taken in the third trimester of pregnancy. CDR3 DNA sequence: TGTGCCAGTAGTACCCGCCTGGGACAGGGGGCCGACAATGAGCAGTTCTTC. This codes for CASSTRLGQGADNEQFF.